The 10 T cell receptor beta chains in this list originate from one sample, sequenced in a study of T cells in Graves' hyperthyroidism and ophthalmopathy. RNA transcripts gave rise to amplified TCR beta CDR3 regions. During a first-round RT-PCR of the TCR CDR3, the HTBI primer set was used. TCRdb analysed the multiplex PCR reads with MiXCR anew, one entry per CDR3 protein. Here the sample spans approximately 370,000 distinct CDR3 sequences, under 15% being singletons. What was sequenced was blood. These receptors came from a woman in her twenties or thirties with Graves' hyperthyroidism.

Ten or more counts support this clonotype. The V gene is TRBV28, the J gene TRBJ1-4; tentatively, D is TRBD1 (6 bases). The germline V and J ends were trimmed by 0 bases and 7 bases, with 21 bases remaining between them. The CDR3 sequence is 18 residues long. The germline V gene has CDR1 MDHEN and CDR2 SYDVKM. The CDR3 bases are TGTGCCAGCAGTTTATGGGCCAGGGGCCAAATAGAAAGTGAAAAACTGTTTTTT. Encoded protein: CASSLWARGQIESEKLFF.

The chain uses TRBV27 and TRBJ1-1; 8 bases fit TRBD1. The CDR3 has 15 amino acids. The J segment lost 9 bases and the V segment lost 8 bases, leaving 17 bases of the junction unmatched. Looked up from germline, CDR1 is MNHEY and CDR2 is SMNVEV (reference sequence). The chain's CDR3 is CASVQATLRGRKAFF. Here the CDR3 DNA reads TGTGCCAGCGTACAAGCCACCCTCAGGGGGCGCAAAGCTTTCTTT.

This clonotype was counted many times. The chain employs TRBV5-1 and TRBJ2-7; D gene unclear. The CDR3 is 16 residues long. Germline CDR1 is SGHRS and CDR2 is YFSETQ. Trimming left V 0 bases short and J 0 bases short, with 13 bases between. In DNA form, the CDR3 reads TGCGCCAGCAGCTTGGAACTCCGAGCAGGCTCCTACGAGCAGTACTTC. Translating it yields CASSLELRAGSYEQYF.

At least ten counts were recorded for this clonotype. CDR3 bases: TGCGCCAGCAGCGGGGGACAGCGTAGGGACACTGAAGCTTTCTTT. This encodes CASSGGQRRDTEAFF. The J gene is TRBJ1-1, the V gene TRBV5-1; 7 positions agree with TRBD1. The J segment lost 3 bases and the V segment lost 4 bases, leaving 9 bases of the junction unmatched. There are 15 residues in the CDR3. Per the germline V gene, CDR1 is SGHRS and CDR2 is YFSETQ.

This clonotype was counted between two and nine times. This rearrangement joins TRBV7-2 to TRBJ2-5, with TRBD2 identical over 16 bases. Germline V lookup: CDR1 SGHTA, CDR2 FQGNSA. This CDR3 region has 19 residues. V dropped 3 bases and J dropped 13; count of bases not matched to a gene: 20. The CDR3 reads CASSFLTGTSGRGILGRYF. The CDR3 nucleotides are TGTGCCAGCAGCTTCCTTACTGGGACTAGCGGGAGGGGGATCCTTGGTCGGTACTTC.

This clonotype was seen repeatedly, ten times or more. CDR3 coding DNA: TGTGCCAGCAGTTCCAGGACAGCCTACGAGCAGTACTTC. Its translation: CASSSRTAYEQYF. The rearrangement joins TRBV6-1 to TRBJ2-7; the D gene is possibly TRBD1 (6 bases). The CDR3 loop spans 13 amino acids. V lost 5 bases and J 2 bases, leaving 10 bases between the germline ends. Germline CDR1 and CDR2: MNHNS and SASEGT.

The CDR3 is CASSSTGTTSYEQYF. The CDR3 DNA reads as TGTGCCAGCAGTTCGACCGGGACGACCTCCTACGAGCAGTACTTC. The rearrangement links TRBV28 to TRBJ2-7; D is possibly TRBD1 or TRBD2 (5 bases each). The V gene's germline CDR1 is MDHEN and CDR2 SYDVKM. CDR3 size: 15 residues. Trimming left V 4 bases short and J 0 bases short, with 13 bases between.

V is TRBV6-2 or TRBV6-3 and J is TRBJ2-3, with a possible D match to TRBD1 (5 bases). The germline CDR1 and CDR2 sequences are MNHEY and SVGEGT. CDR3 size: 13 residues. The CDR3 DNA follows: TGTGCGACTGGACACCCTAGCACAGATACGCAGTATTTT. Its protein product is CATGHPSTDTQYF.

Many counts were recorded for this clonotype. V usage is TRBV13 and J usage is TRBJ2-1; D unclear. Trimming shortened V by 1 base and J by 9 bases, and 7 bases separated the two germline ends. The germline CDR1 and CDR2 sequences are PRHDT and FYEKMQ (reference sequence). This CDR3 is built from 12 residues. CDR3 sequence: CASSLEGFEQFF. In DNA form, the CDR3 reads TGTGCCAGCAGCTTAGAAGGGTTTGAGCAGTTCTTC.

This clonotype was counted only a few times. The V gene is TRBV28, the J gene TRBJ2-6, with D maybe TRBD1 (6 bases). Trimming removed 6 bases from V and 1 base from J, with 13 bases in between. CDR1 and CDR2 from the germline V gene are MDHEN and SYDVKM. This CDR3 has 16 residues. The CDR3 reads CASRDSSNSGANVLTF. The DNA for the CDR3 is TGTGCCAGCAGGGACAGTAGTAATTCTGGGGCCAACGTCCTGACTTTC. The entire variable domain, with the rest obtained from reference TRBV28 and TRBJ2-6, is as follows: DVKVTQSSRYLVKRTGEKVFLECVQDMDHENMFWYRQDPGLGLRLIYFSYDVKMKEKGDIPEGYSVSREKKERFSLILESASTNQTSMYLCASRDSSNSGANVLTFGAGSRLTVL.